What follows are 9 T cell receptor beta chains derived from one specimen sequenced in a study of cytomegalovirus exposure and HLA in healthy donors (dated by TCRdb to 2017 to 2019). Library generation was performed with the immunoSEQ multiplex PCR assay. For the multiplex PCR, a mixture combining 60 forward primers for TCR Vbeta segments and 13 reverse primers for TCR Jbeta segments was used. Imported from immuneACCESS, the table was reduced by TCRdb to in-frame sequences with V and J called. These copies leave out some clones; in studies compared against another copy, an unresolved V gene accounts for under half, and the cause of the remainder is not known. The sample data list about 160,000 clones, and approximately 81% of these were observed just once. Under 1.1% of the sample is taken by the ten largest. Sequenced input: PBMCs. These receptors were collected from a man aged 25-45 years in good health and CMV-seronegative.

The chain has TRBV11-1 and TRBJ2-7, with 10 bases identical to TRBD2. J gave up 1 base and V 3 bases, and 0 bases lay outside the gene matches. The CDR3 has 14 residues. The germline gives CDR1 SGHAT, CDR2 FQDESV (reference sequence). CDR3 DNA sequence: TGTGCCAGCAGCTTTAGCGGGGGGTCCTACGAGCAGTACTTC. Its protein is CASSFSGGSYEQYF.

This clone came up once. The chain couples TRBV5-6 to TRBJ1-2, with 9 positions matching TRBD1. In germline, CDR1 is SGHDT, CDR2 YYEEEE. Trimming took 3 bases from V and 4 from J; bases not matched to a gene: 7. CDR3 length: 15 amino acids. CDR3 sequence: CASSSRDRASYGYTF. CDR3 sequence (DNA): TGTGCCAGCAGCTCCCGGGACAGGGCTAGCTATGGCTACACCTTC.

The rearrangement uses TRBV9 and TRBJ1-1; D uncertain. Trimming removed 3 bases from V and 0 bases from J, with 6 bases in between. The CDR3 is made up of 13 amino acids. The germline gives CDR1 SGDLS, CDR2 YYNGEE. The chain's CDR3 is CASSERLNTEAFF. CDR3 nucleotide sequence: TGTGCCAGCAGCGAGAGGCTGAACACTGAAGCTTTCTTT.

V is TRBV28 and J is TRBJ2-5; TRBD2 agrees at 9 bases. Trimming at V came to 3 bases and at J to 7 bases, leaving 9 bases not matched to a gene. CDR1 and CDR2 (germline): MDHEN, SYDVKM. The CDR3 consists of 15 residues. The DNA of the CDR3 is TGTGCCAGCAGTTTTGCGGGAGCGGGGGGCCTGACCCAGTACTTC. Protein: CASSFAGAGGLTQYF.

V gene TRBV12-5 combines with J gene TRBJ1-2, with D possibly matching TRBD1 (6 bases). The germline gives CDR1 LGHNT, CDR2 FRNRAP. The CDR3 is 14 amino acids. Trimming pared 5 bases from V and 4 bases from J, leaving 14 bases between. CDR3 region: CASGPSGAAYGYTF. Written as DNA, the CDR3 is TGTGCTAGTGGTCCGTCAGGGGCCGCCTATGGCTACACCTTC.

The CDR3 sequence: CASSNFRGAFF. Written as DNA, the CDR3 is TGTGCCAGTAGTAATTTCCGAGGGGCTTTCTTT. The chain employs TRBV19 and TRBJ1-1; D remains unclear. The CDR3 contains 11 residues. Trimming shortened V by 4 bases and J by 11 bases, and 11 bases separated the two germline ends. Germline V gene data show CDR1 as LNHDA and CDR2 as SQIVND (reference sequence).

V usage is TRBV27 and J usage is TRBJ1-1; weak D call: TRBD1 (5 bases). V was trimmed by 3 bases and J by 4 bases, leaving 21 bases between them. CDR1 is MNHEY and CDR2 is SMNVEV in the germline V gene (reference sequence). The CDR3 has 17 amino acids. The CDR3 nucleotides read TGTGCCAGCAGTTTCTCACCCTGGGGTAGCGGGGGCACTGAAGCTTTCTTT. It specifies CASSFSPWGSGGTEAFF.

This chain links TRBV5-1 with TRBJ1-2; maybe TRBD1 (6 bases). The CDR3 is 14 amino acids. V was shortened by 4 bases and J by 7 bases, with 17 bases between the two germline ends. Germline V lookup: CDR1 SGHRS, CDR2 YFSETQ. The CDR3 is CASSENTGPGGYTF. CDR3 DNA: TGCGCCAGCAGCGAGAATACAGGGCCCGGTGGCTACACCTTC.

The chain's CDR3 is CSVAGRGEQYF. The CDR3 DNA reads TGCAGCGTGGCAGGACGGGGCGAGCAGTACTTC. The rearrangement links TRBV29-1 to TRBJ2-7, with D possibly matching TRBD2 (5 bases). The CDR3 runs to 11 residues. Deletions cut 6 bases from V and 6 bases from J, with 12 bases between. Germline V gives CDR1 SQVTM, CDR2 ANQGSEA.